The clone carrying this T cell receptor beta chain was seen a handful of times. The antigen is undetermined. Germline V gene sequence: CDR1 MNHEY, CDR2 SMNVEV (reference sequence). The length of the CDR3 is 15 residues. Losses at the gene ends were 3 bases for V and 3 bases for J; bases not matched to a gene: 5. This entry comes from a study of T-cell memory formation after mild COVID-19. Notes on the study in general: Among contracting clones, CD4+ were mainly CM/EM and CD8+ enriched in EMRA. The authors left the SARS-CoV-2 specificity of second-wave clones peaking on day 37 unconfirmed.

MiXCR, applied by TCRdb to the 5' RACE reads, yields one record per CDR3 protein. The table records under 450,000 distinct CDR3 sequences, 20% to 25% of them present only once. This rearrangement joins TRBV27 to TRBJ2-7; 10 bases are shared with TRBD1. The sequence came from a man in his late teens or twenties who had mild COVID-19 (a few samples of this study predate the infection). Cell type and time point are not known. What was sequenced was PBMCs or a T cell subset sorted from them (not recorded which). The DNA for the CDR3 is TGTGCCAGCAGTTTTTCGGGACAGGGGTTCTACGAGCAGTACTTC. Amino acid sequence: CASSFSGQGFYEQYF.